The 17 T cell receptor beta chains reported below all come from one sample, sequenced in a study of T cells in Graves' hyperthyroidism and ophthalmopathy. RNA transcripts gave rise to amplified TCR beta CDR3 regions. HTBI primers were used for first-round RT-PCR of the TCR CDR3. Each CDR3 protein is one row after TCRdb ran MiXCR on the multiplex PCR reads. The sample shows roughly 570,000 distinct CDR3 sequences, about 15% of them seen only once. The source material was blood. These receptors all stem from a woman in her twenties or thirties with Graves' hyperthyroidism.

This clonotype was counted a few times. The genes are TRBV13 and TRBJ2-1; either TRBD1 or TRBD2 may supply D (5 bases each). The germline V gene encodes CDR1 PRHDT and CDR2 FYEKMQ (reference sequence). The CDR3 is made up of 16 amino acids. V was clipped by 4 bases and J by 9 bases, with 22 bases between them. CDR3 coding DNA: TGTGCCAGCAGCTACAGGTCAGGGACCGTCGGCGCTGAGCAGTTCTTC. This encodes CASSYRSGTVGAEQFF.

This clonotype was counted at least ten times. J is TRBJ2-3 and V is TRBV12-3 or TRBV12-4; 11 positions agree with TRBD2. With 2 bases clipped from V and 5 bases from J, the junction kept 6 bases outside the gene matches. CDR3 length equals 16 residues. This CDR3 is CASSLRASGRIDTQYF. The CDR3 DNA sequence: TGTGCCAGCAGTTTAAGGGCTAGCGGGAGGATAGATACGCAGTATTTT.

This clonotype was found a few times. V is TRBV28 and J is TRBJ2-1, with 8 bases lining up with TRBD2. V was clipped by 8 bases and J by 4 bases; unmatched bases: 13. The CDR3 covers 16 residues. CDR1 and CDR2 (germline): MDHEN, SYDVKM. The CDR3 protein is CASQTYGGRRYNEQFF. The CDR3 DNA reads TGTGCCAGCCAAACCTATGGCGGGAGGAGATACAATGAGCAGTTCTTC.

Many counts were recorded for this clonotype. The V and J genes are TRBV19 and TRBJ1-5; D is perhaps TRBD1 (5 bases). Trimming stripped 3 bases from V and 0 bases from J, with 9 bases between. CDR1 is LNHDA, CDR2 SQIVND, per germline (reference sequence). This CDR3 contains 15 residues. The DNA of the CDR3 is TGTGCCAGTAGTATTTTACAGGATAGCAATCAGCCCCAGCATTTT. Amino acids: CASSILQDSNQPQHF.

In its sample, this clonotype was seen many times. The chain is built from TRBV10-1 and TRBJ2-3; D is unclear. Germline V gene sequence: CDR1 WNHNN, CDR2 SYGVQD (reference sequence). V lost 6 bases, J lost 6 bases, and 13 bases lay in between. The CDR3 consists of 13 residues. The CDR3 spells CASRARPDDTQYF. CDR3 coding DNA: TGCGCCAGCAGGGCCCGGCCGGACGATACGCAGTATTTT.

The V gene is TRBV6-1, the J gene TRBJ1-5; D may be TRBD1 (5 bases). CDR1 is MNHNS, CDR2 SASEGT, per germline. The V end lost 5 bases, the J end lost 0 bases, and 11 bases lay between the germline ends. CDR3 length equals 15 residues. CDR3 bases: TGTGCCAGCAGTCGACAGCCATATAGCAATCAGCCCCAGCATTTT. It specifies CASSRQPYSNQPQHF.

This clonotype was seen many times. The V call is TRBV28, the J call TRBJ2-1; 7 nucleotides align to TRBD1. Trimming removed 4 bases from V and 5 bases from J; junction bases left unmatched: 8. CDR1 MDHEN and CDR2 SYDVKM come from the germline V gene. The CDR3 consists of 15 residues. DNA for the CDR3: TGTGCCAGCAGTTCTCGGGACAGTAACGACAATGAGCAGTTCTTC. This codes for CASSSRDSNDNEQFF.

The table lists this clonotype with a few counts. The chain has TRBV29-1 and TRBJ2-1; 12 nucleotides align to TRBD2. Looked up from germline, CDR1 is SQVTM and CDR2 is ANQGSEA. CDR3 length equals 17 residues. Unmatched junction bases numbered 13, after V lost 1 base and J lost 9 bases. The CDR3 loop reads CSVEVRTLAGGPIEQFF. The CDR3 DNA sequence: TGCAGCGTTGAAGTTCGTACTCTAGCGGGAGGGCCTATTGAGCAGTTCTTC.

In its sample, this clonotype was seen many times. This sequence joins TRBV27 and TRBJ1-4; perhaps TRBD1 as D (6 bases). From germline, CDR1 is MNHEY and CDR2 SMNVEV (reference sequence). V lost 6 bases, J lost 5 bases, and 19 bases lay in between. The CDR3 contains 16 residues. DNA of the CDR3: TGTGCCAGCAGGGCCAGCTCCGGGACACGAAATGAAAAACTGTTTTTT. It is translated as CASRASSGTRNEKLFF.

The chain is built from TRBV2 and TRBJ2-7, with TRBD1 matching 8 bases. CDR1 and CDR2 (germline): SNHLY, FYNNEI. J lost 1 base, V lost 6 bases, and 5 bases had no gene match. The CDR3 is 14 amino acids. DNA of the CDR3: TGTGCCAGCAGGTGGGACAGGCAATCCTACGAGCAGTACTTC. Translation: CASRWDRQSYEQYF.

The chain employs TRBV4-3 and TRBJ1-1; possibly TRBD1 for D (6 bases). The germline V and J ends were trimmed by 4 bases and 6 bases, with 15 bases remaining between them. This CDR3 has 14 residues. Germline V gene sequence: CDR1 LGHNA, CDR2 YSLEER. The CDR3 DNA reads TGCGCCAGCAGCCTTCTGAACGACAGGTCTGAAGCTTTCTTT. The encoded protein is CASSLLNDRSEAFF.

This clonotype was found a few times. The CDR3 nucleotides are TGCGCCAGCAGCCAAGATTGGAGAGAGACCCAGTACTTC. Translation gives CASSQDWRETQYF. V usage is TRBV4-1 and J usage is TRBJ2-5; D unresolved. Germline-derived CDR1 and CDR2 are MGHRA and YSYEKL. This CDR3 spans 13 amino acids. The V and J ends lost 0 bases and 4 bases respectively, with 6 bases between them.

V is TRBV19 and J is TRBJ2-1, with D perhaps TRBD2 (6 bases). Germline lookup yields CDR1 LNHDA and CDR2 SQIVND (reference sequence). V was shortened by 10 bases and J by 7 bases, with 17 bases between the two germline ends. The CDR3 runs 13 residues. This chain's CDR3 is CATREIGLNEQFF. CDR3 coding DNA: TGTGCCACCCGGGAGATAGGGCTTAATGAGCAGTTCTTC.

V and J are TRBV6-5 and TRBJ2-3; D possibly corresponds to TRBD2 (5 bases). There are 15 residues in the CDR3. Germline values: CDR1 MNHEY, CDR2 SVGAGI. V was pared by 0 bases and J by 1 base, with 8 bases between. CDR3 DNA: TGTGCCAGCAGTTACTCGAGGGCAGGCACAGATACGCAGTATTTT. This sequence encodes CASSYSRAGTDTQYF.

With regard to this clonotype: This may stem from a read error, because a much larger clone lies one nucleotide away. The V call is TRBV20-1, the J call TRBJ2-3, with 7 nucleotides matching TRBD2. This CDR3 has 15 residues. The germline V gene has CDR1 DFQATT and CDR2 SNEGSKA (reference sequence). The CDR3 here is CGARDISGTTDTQYF. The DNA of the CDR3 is TGCGGTGCTAGAGATATCAGCGGGACCACAGATACGCAGTATTTT.

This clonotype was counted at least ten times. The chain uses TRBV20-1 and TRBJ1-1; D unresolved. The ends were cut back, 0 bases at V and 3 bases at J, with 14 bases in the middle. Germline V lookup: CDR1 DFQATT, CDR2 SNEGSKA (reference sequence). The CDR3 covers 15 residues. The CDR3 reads CSARDYMTVDTEAFF. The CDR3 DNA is TGCAGTGCTAGAGATTATATGACTGTTGACACTGAAGCTTTCTTT.

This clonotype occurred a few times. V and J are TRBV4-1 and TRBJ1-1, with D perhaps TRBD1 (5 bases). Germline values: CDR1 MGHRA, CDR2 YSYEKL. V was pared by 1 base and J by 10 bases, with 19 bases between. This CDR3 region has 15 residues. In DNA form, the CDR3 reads TGCGCCAGCAGCCAAGGGGGCTTAAACCAACTGACAGCTTTCTTT. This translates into CASSQGGLNQLTAFF.